Reported below is one TCR beta chain. What it binds is unknown. Preparation of TCR beta libraries was done by quantitative 5'-RACE with molecular barcodes. TCRdb re-called the 5' RACE reads with MiXCR, one entry per CDR3 protein. The repertoire includes 400,000 to 450,000 distinct CDR3 sequences, roughly 15% of them detected once, and just over 1% sits in the top ten. This sample was taken from a study of CD8 T cells in ankylosing spondylitis. General study points: Disease-linked clones had a CD8+ phenotype and relatively low frequency in peripheral blood. Typical of ankylosing spondylitis blood, it appeared, was a TCR beta motif of about eight highly homologous variants.

The receptor was derived from a male donor with ankylosing spondylitis. The sample consisted of blood, either unsorted or a sorted T cell fraction (not recorded which).

CDR3 bases: TGTGCCAGCAGCCAAGAAGGGCTCAATGAGCAGTTCTTC. Encoded protein: CASSQEGLNEQFF. The chain carries TRBV4-2 and TRBJ2-1; the D is unclear. This CDR3 has 13 residues. Germline V gene sequence: CDR1 LGHNA, CDR2 YNFKEQ. The germline V and J ends were trimmed by 0 bases and 6 bases, with 6 bases remaining between them.